This is a list of T cell receptor beta chains from one sample in a study of Ad26.COV2.S vaccination and SARS-CoV-2 variants. Some clones are missing from TCRdb's copy, which holds only in-frame ones; the method was immunoSEQ multiplex PCR. The sample has roughly 350,000 clones; approximately 86% are singletons. The sequencing here drew on peripheral blood, taken in a trial of Ad26.COV2.S vaccine versus placebo. Receptors originate from a person between 18 and 60 years old who received the Ad26.COV2.S COVID-19 vaccine or a placebo. Both conserved end residues are part of each CDR3. Each record gives: clone size, V gene, D gene, J gene, CDR3 protein, CDR3 DNA. A D gene is named only where the DNA matches it firmly. A row's size may be missing; if present it is once, few, many or a size class.

.	TRBV19	TRBD2	TRBJ2-3	CASSIKWEGTQYF	TGTGCCAGTAGTATTAAATGGGAGGGAACGCAGTATTTT
.	TRBV19	.	TRBJ1-5	CASSIRQGSNQPQHF	TGTGCCAGTAGTATCAGGCAGGGGAGCAATCAGCCCCAGCATTTT
once	TRBV7-2	TRBD1	TRBJ2-1	CASSLARTGWNEQFF	TGTGCCAGCAGCTTAGCGCGGACAGGTTGGAATGAGCAGTTCTTC
.	TRBV11-2	TRBD1	TRBJ2-5	CASSFLKGAQETQYF	TGTGCCAGCAGCTTTCTAAAGGGGGCGCAAGAGACCCAGTACTTC
.	TRBV11-1	.	TRBJ2-3	CASSLVGSTDTQYF	TGTGCCAGCAGCTTAGTGGGCAGCACAGATACGCAGTATTTT
once	TRBV10-3	TRBD2	TRBJ2-1	CASGPGTSGNRNEQFF	TGTGCCTCAGGGCCCGGGACTAGCGGGAACCGCAATGAGCAGTTCTTC
.	TRBV28	.	TRBJ1-3	CASSSLIVGSGNTIYF	TGTGCCAGCAGTTCCTTAATTGTCGGCTCTGGAAACACCATATATTTT
.	TRBV4-3	.	TRBJ1-6	CASSQDLQGPSPLHF	TGCGCCAGCAGCCAAGACTTGCAGGGGCCTTCACCCCTCCACTTT
.	TRBV6-5	.	TRBJ1-5	CASSSQGWQPQHF	TGTGCCAGCAGTTCGCAGGGATGGCAGCCCCAGCATTTT
.	TRBV5-1	.	TRBJ2-1	CASSFKTQGGVPFF	TGCGCCAGCAGCTTCAAAACACAGGGTGGTGTGCCGTTCTTC
.	TRBV12-3/TRBV12-4	.	TRBJ2-7	CASSGRLYEQYF	TGTGCCAGCAGTGGACGGCTCTACGAGCAGTACTTC
few	TRBV19	TRBD1	TRBJ2-1	CASNPPQGAGSYNEQFF	TGTGCCAGTAACCCACCTCAGGGGGCAGGCTCCTACAATGAGCAGTTCTTC
.	TRBV4-1	.	TRBJ1-4	CASSQESPGHRYATNEKLFF	TGCGCCAGCAGCCAAGAGTCACCGGGACACCGATATGCAACTAATGAAAAACTGTTTTTT
.	TRBV12-3/TRBV12-4	.	TRBJ1-3	CASSLASGNTIYF	TGTGCCAGCAGTTTAGCTTCGGGAAACACCATATATTTT
.	TRBV7-3	.	TRBJ1-3	CASSQDASSGNTIYF	TGTGCCAGCAGCCAGGACGCCAGCTCTGGAAACACCATATATTTT
few	TRBV7-2	TRBD1	TRBJ1-5	CASLTGGNQPQHF	TGTGCCAGCCTCACAGGGGGGAATCAGCCCCAGCATTTT
few	TRBV19	.	TRBJ1-1	CASSIQSTAGNTEAFF	TGTGCCAGTAGTATTCAAAGCACGGCCGGGAACACTGAAGCTTTCTTT
.	TRBV28	.	TRBJ2-5	CAPGFLFQETQYF	TGTGCCCCCGGTTTTCTCTTCCAAGAGACCCAGTACTTC
.	TRBV12-3/TRBV12-4	.	TRBJ2-2	CASSRGGELFF	TGTGCCAGCAGTAGAGGCGGGGAGCTGTTTTTT
.	TRBV30	.	TRBJ1-2	CAWSVGGTYGYTF	TGTGCCTGGAGTGTAGGGGGGACCTATGGCTACACCTTC
.	TRBV25-1	.	TRBJ2-5	CASSEWVGETQYF	TGTGCCAGCAGTGAATGGGTGGGGGAGACCCAGTACTTC
.	TRBV10-3	TRBD2	TRBJ2-3	CAISDTTSGGGTDTQYF	TGTGCCATCAGTGATACCACTAGCGGGGGGGGCACAGATACGCAGTATTTT
.	TRBV7-2	.	TRBJ1-1	CASRFVGNTEAFF	TGTGCCAGCAGGTTCGTGGGGAACACTGAAGCTTTCTTT
.	TRBV5-4	.	TRBJ2-5	CASSPVGGGLETQYF	TGTGCCAGCAGCCCCGTAGGGGGAGGCCTTGAGACCCAGTACTTC
.	TRBV6-2/TRBV6-3	.	TRBJ2-1	CASSYSTGRRLF	TGTGCCAGCAGTTACTCGACAGGTAGGAGGCTCTTC
.	TRBV6-4	TRBD2	TRBJ2-3	CASSLAGDTDTQYF	TGTGCCAGCAGTTTAGCGGGAGATACAGATACGCAGTATTTT
.	TRBV6-4	TRBD2	TRBJ2-7	CASRPTSGNTYEQYF	TGTGCCAGCAGGCCGACTAGCGGTAACACCTACGAGCAGTACTTC
.	TRBV5-4	.	TRBJ1-1	CASSFGHSTEAFF	TGTGCCAGCAGCTTTGGTCATTCCACTGAAGCTTTCTTT
.	TRBV4-3	.	TRBJ2-1	CASSQDAGQGLGDEQFF	TGCGCCAGCAGCCAAGATGCGGGGCAGGGGCTAGGAGATGAGCAGTTCTTC
.	TRBV27	.	TRBJ2-1	CASSAISASSYNEQFF	TGTGCCAGCAGTGCCATCAGCGCTAGCTCCTACAATGAGCAGTTCTTC
.	TRBV9	.	TRBJ2-1	CASSPPGRGNEQFF	TGTGCCAGCAGCCCACCCGGGCGCGGCAATGAGCAGTTCTTC
.	TRBV30	TRBD2	TRBJ2-7	CAWSVSGSGYEQYF	TGTGCCTGGAGTGTTAGCGGGAGCGGGTACGAGCAGTACTTC
.	TRBV18	.	TRBJ1-1	CASSPTRGDTEAFF	TGTGCCAGCTCACCAACTCGGGGGGACACTGAAGCTTTCTTT
.	TRBV30	TRBD1	TRBJ1-2	CAWDRDRSNYGYTF	TGTGCCTGGGACCGGGACAGGTCTAACTATGGCTACACCTTC
.	TRBV3-1/TRBV3-2	.	TRBJ2-3	CASTQGDTQYF	TGTGCCAGCACCCAAGGGGATACGCAGTATTTT
.	TRBV6-5	TRBD1	TRBJ2-7	CASRDSSYEQYF	TGTGCCAGTCGGGACAGTTCCTACGAGCAGTACTTC
.	TRBV21-1	.	TRBJ1-1	CASSKGGDKTEAFF	TGTGCCAGCAGCAAAGGGGGGGATAAGACTGAAGCTTTCTTT
.	TRBV5-6	TRBD1	TRBJ2-7	CASSRTGPYEQYF	TGTGCCAGCAGCCGGACAGGGCCCTACGAGCAGTACTTC
.	TRBV7-2	.	TRBJ2-1	CASSLFGYEQFF	TGTGCCAGCAGCTTATTCGGGTATGAGCAGTTCTTC
.	TRBV30	.	TRBJ1-6	CAWTLTGKESSPLHF	TGTGCCTGGACCCTCACAGGGAAGGAATCCTCACCCCTCCACTTT
.	TRBV27	TRBD1	TRBJ2-1	CASSFFNRGRNEQFF	TGTGCCAGCAGTTTTTTCAACAGGGGGCGGAATGAGCAGTTCTTC
.	TRBV7-2	TRBD1	TRBJ2-1	CASSSGTGAYNEQFF	TGTGCCAGCAGCTCTGGGACAGGAGCATACAATGAGCAGTTCTTC
.	TRBV24-1	.	TRBJ2-2	CATSDPGTITGELFF	TGTGCCACCAGTGATCCCGGGACAATCACCGGGGAGCTGTTTTTT
once	TRBV6-5	.	TRBJ1-1	CASSYWGVGKNTEAFF	TGTGCCAGCAGTTACTGGGGTGTGGGAAAGAACACTGAAGCTTTCTTT
.	TRBV6-5	.	TRBJ1-3	CASRSGAFSGNTIYF	TGTGCCAGCAGGTCAGGGGCCTTCTCTGGAAACACCATATATTTT